This T cell receptor beta chain was recorded in a study of blood T cells in healthy people across ages. Study findings and constraints: PBMCs left unsorted prevented a conclusive naive versus antigen-experienced comparison.

Notes on this clonotype: The antigen remains unidentified.

The germline V gene encodes CDR1 SQVTM and CDR2 ANQGSEA. The CDR3 extends over 12 amino acids. V was trimmed by 1 base and J by 3 bases, leaving 7 bases between them. A J-beta primer mix and a sample-barcoded 5' primer were used in a second PCR of about 7 to 12 cycles. Tagging of each cDNA molecule was performed by a template-switch adaptor with 12 random nucleotides. TCRdb reanalysed the 5' RACE reads using MiXCR and keeps one entry per CDR3 protein. The sample includes 1.2 million to 1.5 million distinct CDR3 sequences, 59% of them seen just once. Roughly 10 milliliters of peripheral blood were drawn from each donor.

The gene calls are TRBV29-1 and TRBJ2-7, with D unclear. The receptor was isolated from a man younger than 30 in good health. The source material was blood. The CDR3: CSVEGVRYEQYF. The DNA for the CDR3 is TGCAGCGTTGAAGGAGTGCGCTACGAGCAGTACTTC.